The 10 T cell receptor beta chains listed next were all sequenced from one sample in a study of blood T cells in healthy people across ages. Then a second PCR, running roughly 7 to 12 cycles, was carried out with a sample-barcoded 5' primer and a J-beta primer mix. Each CDR3 protein is one row after TCRdb ran MiXCR on the 5' RACE reads. The top ten clones hold more than 15% of a sample with 550,000 to 650,000 distinct CDR3 sequences, about 28% of them seen once. The sample consisted of blood. The receptors originated from a woman older than 75 in good health.

This clonotype was seen at least ten times. J is TRBJ2-5 and V is TRBV2; D not resolved. V was cut by 2 bases and J by 1 base, with 8 bases left in between. The CDR3 covers 14 residues. Germline lookup yields CDR1 SNHLY and CDR2 FYNNEI. The CDR3 sequence is CASSEISSQETQYF. The CDR3 nucleotides are TGTGCCAGCAGTGAAATTAGTAGCCAAGAGACCCAGTACTTC. The full variable domain, in which reference TRBV2 and TRBJ2-5 provide the parts outside the CDR3, is EPEVTQTPSHQVTQMGQEVILRCVPISNHLYFYWYRQILGQKVEFLVSFYNNEISEKSEIFDDQFSVERPDGSNFTLKIRSTKLEDSAMYFCASSEISSQETQYFGPGTRLLVL.

This clonotype was detected only a few times. This may stem from a read error, because a much larger clone lies one nucleotide away. The chain uses TRBV6-5 and TRBJ2-7; tentatively, D is TRBD1 (5 bases). The germline V gene encodes CDR1 MNHEY and CDR2 SVGAGI. The V and J ends lost 6 bases and 5 bases respectively, with 14 bases between them. The CDR3 is 13 residues long. The CDR3 DNA sequence: TGTGCCAGCAGGTACGGAAGGGGTCACGAGCAGTACTTC. Protein: CASRYGRGHEQYF.

The chain recombines TRBV7-9 with TRBJ2-7; TRBD2 aligns across 10 bases. Per germline, CDR1 SEHNR and CDR2 FQNEAQ (reference sequence). J lost 0 bases, V lost 0 bases, and 5 bases had no gene match. This CDR3 contains 17 residues. CDR3 coding DNA: TGTGCCAGCAGCTTAGCAGAGACTAGCGGGTACTCCTACGAGCAGTACTTC. Translation gives CASSLAETSGYSYEQYF.

To note about this clonotype: A clone one base away is much larger, so this may be a read error. The chain couples TRBV30 to TRBJ1-1; D is undetermined. This CDR3 region has 15 residues. CDR1 GTSNPN and CDR2 SVGIG come from the germline V gene (reference sequence). V dropped 0 bases and J dropped 0 bases, with 11 bases sitting between them. The CDR3 loop is CAWSVLGIMNTEAFF. The CDR3 nucleotides are TGTGCCTGGAGTGTATTAGGCATAATGAACACTGAAGCTTTCTTT. The whole variable domain, remainder taken from reference TRBV30 and TRBJ1-1, is SQTIHQWPATLVQPVGSPLSLECTVEGTSNPNLYWYRQAAGRGLQLLFYSVGIGQISSEVPQNLSASRPQDRQFILSSKKLLLSDSGFYLCAWSVLGIMNTEAFFGQGTRLTVV.

Remarks on this clonotype: Possible read error: a much larger clone is one base away. The chain has TRBV7-3 and TRBJ1-1; maybe TRBD1 (6 bases). Per germline, CDR1 SGHTA and CDR2 FQGTGA. CDR3 length: 15 amino acids. The DNA of the CDR3 is TGTACCAGCAGGCGTGAACAGGGCAGGGACACTGAAGCTTTCTTT. It specifies CTSRREQGRDTEAFF.

V gene TRBV2 combines with J gene TRBJ2-5; D is perhaps TRBD1 (5 bases). Trimming shortened V by 6 bases and J by 4 bases, and 12 bases separated the two germline ends. The CDR3 length is 13 residues. CDR1 SNHLY and CDR2 FYNNEI come from the germline V gene. Here the CDR3 DNA reads TGTGCCAGCAGGATGGACAACGGAGAGACCCAGTACTTC. The encoded protein is CASRMDNGETQYF.

This clonotype has at least ten counts. One end of the junction is discordant with germline, which a read error may explain. V usage is TRBV29-1 and J usage is TRBJ1-1; D ambiguous. The V gene's germline CDR1 is SQVTM and CDR2 ANQGSEA. This CDR3 is 12 amino acids long. The CDR3 spells CSVQDGNTEAFF. The CDR3 bases are TGCAGCGTTCAAGATGGGAACACTGAAGCTTTCTTT.

The V call is TRBV7-2, the J call TRBJ2-7; 9 nucleotides line up with TRBD2. CDR1 and CDR2 (germline): SGHTA, FQGNSA. V lost 1 base and J lost 4; bases outside the gene matches: 20. The length of the CDR3 is 20 residues. DNA of the CDR3: TGTGCCAGCAGCTTAGTGGCAGGACTAGCGACGACCAGACTAGAATACGAGCAGTACTTC. This gives the protein CASSLVAGLATTRLEYEQYF.

At least ten counts were recorded for this clonotype. The V and J genes are TRBV5-1 and TRBJ1-5; D is ambiguous. V lost 0 bases and J 0 bases, leaving 10 bases between the germline ends. The CDR3 spans 16 residues. The germline V gene encodes CDR1 SGHRS and CDR2 YFSETQ. CDR3 bases: TGCGCCAGCAGCTTGGAAGGAGACTTTAGCAATCAGCCCCAGCATTTT. Its protein is CASSLEGDFSNQPQHF.

This clonotype was observed many times. CDR3: CSAAPLLAGIYNEQFF. CDR3 in DNA: TGCAGTGCTGCCCCCCTCCTAGCGGGGATTTACAATGAGCAGTTCTTC. The rearrangement links TRBV20-1 to TRBJ2-1, with 9 positions matching TRBD2. This CDR3 contains 16 residues. CDR1 DFQATT and CDR2 SNEGSKA come from the germline V gene (reference sequence). V dropped 5 bases and J dropped 4; count of bases not matched to a gene: 12.